A selection of T cell receptor beta chains follows, all from one sample in a study of shared clonotypes between healthy human individuals. Profiled with immunoSEQ multiplex PCR; TCRdb holds only in-frame clones, not every one. The sample contains over a million clones, approximately 68% of which appear only once. The sequenced sample consisted of memory CD4+ T cells sorted from blood. These receptors originate from a young man in good health. CDR3s include the opening cysteine and the closing phenylalanine or tryptophan. D genes are given only for firm matches. A row's size may be missing; if present it is once, few, many or a size class.

CDR3nt	CDR3aa	j_gene	d_gene	v_gene	abundance	len
TGTGCCAGCAGTGAAACCAGGGGCGGTGAGCAGTACTTC	CASSETRGGEQYF	TRBJ2-7	-	TRBV6-4	-	13
TGTGCCAGCAGCTTCGGGGGGGACTACGAGCAGTACTTC	CASSFGGDYEQYF	TRBJ2-7	TRBD2	TRBV13	few	13
TGTGCCAGCAGCTTATACGAGTCGGGAAAACTGTTTTTT	CASSLYESGKLFF	TRBJ1-4	-	TRBV7-2	-	13
TGCGCCAGCAGCCAAGGGGTCAGGAACACTGAAGCTTTCTTT	CASSQGVRNTEAFF	TRBJ1-1	-	TRBV4-3	-	14
TGTGCCTGGAGTGTAGGGGGGGCTGGTGAAGCTTTCTTT	CAWSVGGAGEAFF	TRBJ1-1	-	TRBV30	few	13
TGTGCCAGCAGCTTACCCGGACTAACGGAGACCCAGTACTTC	CASSLPGLTETQYF	TRBJ2-5	-	TRBV7-8	-	14
TGTGCCATCAGCTCGGACAGGACCTCGGGTACGCAGTATTTT	CAISSDRTSGTQYF	TRBJ2-3	TRBD1	TRBV10-3	many	14
TGTGCCAGCAGCTTAGGACGTTCCGGGGGCGGCAATTCACCCCTCCACTTT	CASSLGRSGGGNSPLHF	TRBJ1-6	-	TRBV7-9	-	17
TGTGCCAGCAGCTTTCCACAGGGGGCGCAGAACACTGAAGCTTTCTTT	CASSFPQGAQNTEAFF	TRBJ1-1	TRBD1	TRBV5-4	-	16
TGTGCCAGCAGCTTAGATGGAGCAACTAATGAAAAACTGTTTTTT	CASSLDGATNEKLFF	TRBJ1-4	-	TRBV7-2	-	15
TGTGCCAGCAGCACTAGCGGGAGATCCTCCTACGAGCAGTACTTC	CASSTSGRSSYEQYF	TRBJ2-7	TRBD2	TRBV2	-	15
TGCGCCAGCAGCTTCGGACTAGCGGGGGAGCAGTACTTC	CASSFGLAGEQYF	TRBJ2-7	TRBD2	TRBV5-1	-	13
TGTGCCAGCAGCTTGGGGCAGGGGGCTCAGTATGAGCAGTTCTTC	CASSLGQGAQYEQFF	TRBJ2-1	TRBD1	TRBV5-4	few	15
TGTGCCAGCAGCCAGAGGCCTAGCGGGGGCCAAGAGACCCAGTACTTC	CASSQRPSGGQETQYF	TRBJ2-5	TRBD2	TRBV27	-	16
TGTGCCAGCAGCTTAGGGGACAGGGACTACAATGAGCAGTTCTTC	CASSLGDRDYNEQFF	TRBJ2-1	TRBD1	TRBV7-2	once	15
TGTGCCAGCAGCTTTGCGGGGGGGCTCGATGAGCAGTTCTTC	CASSFAGGLDEQFF	TRBJ2-1	TRBD2	TRBV11-2	many	14
TGTGCCAGCAGGAAAGACAGCAATAATTCACCCCTCCACTTT	CASRKDSNNSPLHF	TRBJ1-6	-	TRBV6-5	-	14
TGTGCCAGCAGTTTCTCAGGGGATAGCAATCAGCCCCAGCATTTT	CASSFSGDSNQPQHF	TRBJ1-5	-	TRBV6-5	once	15
TGTGCCAGCAGTCCGCCGGTGACGGACACAGATACGCAGTATTTT	CASSPPVTDTDTQYF	TRBJ2-3	-	TRBV28	-	15
TGTGCCAGCAGCTTGGCTAGCGGGAGCTACAATGAGCAGTTCTTC	CASSLASGSYNEQFF	TRBJ2-1	TRBD2	TRBV5-4	-	15
TGTGCCAGCAGTTACGACCCGAACACTGAAGCTTTCTTT	CASSYDPNTEAFF	TRBJ1-1	-	TRBV6-6	-	13
TGTGCCAGCAGTCAGGGCAGACTCACTGAAGCTTTCTTT	CASSQGRLTEAFF	TRBJ1-1	-	TRBV2	-	13
TGTGCCAGCAGTTACGGGACAGGGGGCCTCAATGAGCAGTTCTTC	CASSYGTGGLNEQFF	TRBJ2-1	TRBD1	TRBV6-5	-	15
TGTGCCAGCTCACACGGAAGCACTGAAGCTTTCTTT	CASSHGSTEAFF	TRBJ1-1	-	TRBV18	-	12
TGTGCCAGCAGCTTATGGACGGATAACTATGGCTACACCTTC	CASSLWTDNYGYTF	TRBJ1-2	-	TRBV13	few	14
TGTGCCAGCAGGACTGACAGGGGCCGGGAAAAACTGTTTTTT	CASRTDRGREKLFF	TRBJ1-4	TRBD1	TRBV28	-	14
TGTGCCAGCAGCTTAGGTTGGGGCCTTGAGCAGTACTTC	CASSLGWGLEQYF	TRBJ2-5	-	TRBV7-2	few	13
TGTGCCAGCAGCAAACAAGGGTCGGAAGGAGAGACCCAGTACTTC	CASSKQGSEGETQYF	TRBJ2-5	-	TRBV11-3	-	15
TGCGCCAGCAGCCAAGATCGGACAGGGGCGACCGCAACTAATGAAAAACTGTTTTTT	CASSQDRTGATATNEKLFF	TRBJ1-4	TRBD1	TRBV4-3	-	19
TGTGCCAGCAGTGACGGAACAGGGACCGGGGAGCTGTTTTTT	CASSDGTGTGELFF	TRBJ2-2	-	TRBV2	once	14
TGTGCCAGCAGTTTAGCGGGGAGGGGCACAGATACGCAGTATTTT	CASSLAGRGTDTQYF	TRBJ2-3	TRBD2	TRBV27	few	15